This section outlines one T cell receptor (beta chain) sequence together with its context. The antigen it recognizes is unknown. Base quality data are lacking; no much larger clone is found one base away. Library method: 5' RACE. Sequencer: Illumina HiSeq 2500. The second PCR ran for roughly 7 to 12 cycles and used a J-beta primer mix along with a sample-barcoded 5' primer. A template-switch 5' adaptor carrying 12 random nucleotides introduced a unique molecular identifier onto each TCR beta cDNA molecule. At least 3 million CDR3-containing paired-end reads were obtained from each sample. The Mint cDNA synthesis kit, primed by a TRBC-specific oligonucleotide, was used to synthesize first-strand cDNA from all RNA. After uracil-DNA glycosylase treatment, a first 18-cycle PCR used universal primers M1SS and BC2_uni_R on all cDNA. The paper's data handling went like this. Each sample was normalized by randomly selecting 1 million high-quality reads, each carrying a distinct molecular identifier. Instead of being binned into consensus sequences, reads with shared molecular identifiers were discarded. CDR3 identification, clonotype clustering and error correction used MiTCR with a Q25 quality threshold and the strictest error-elimination algorithm. Lower-bound total TCR beta diversity was estimated with a nonparametric unseen species model using Euler transformation. TCRdb ran its own pipeline on the public reads, namely fastp trimming at Q25 and MiXCR clone calling, and kept in-frame beta chains. For every CDR3 protein sequence, its rows merge into one entry that carries the most common genes and DNA. These V and J calls originate from TCRdb's pipeline instead of the authors' own analysis. For this sample there are over 950,000 distinct CDR3 sequences; around 54% appear just once. The biggest ten clones account for around 21% of the sample.

Reading the germline V gene (reference sequence) gives CDR1 SEHNR and CDR2 FQNEAQ. V drops 7 bases and J drops 5 bases, leaving 11 bases in between. The CDR3, cysteine through phenylalanine, is 12 amino acids long. Only the CDR3 region is kept as DNA, spanning 36 bases read in frame from base 1. The data derive from a study of blood T cells in healthy people across ages (dated by TCRdb to the mid-2010s). With respect to the entire study: In model experiments, roughly one uniquely barcoded TCR beta cDNA molecule per two T cells was captured by template switching. Donors of different ages were randomly distributed across sequencing lanes to avoid experimental bias. Age-related changes in TCR beta repertoire diversity were measured in the study by deep sequencing normalized with unique cDNA molecular identifiers. Four age groups were formed from the donors: young (average approximately 15 years), middle-aged (approximately 41), aged (roughly 56) and long-lived (around 82). Using the same blood draw, the study looked at two additional independent replicas of 1 million unique cDNA reads for two donors, one aged 18 to 30 and the other aged 80 or older.

Donors were under 40 systemically healthy Caucasian individuals from Russia aged 6 to 90 years. About 10 milliliters of peripheral blood were collected from each donor into EDTA-treated Vacutainer tubes. Ficoll-Paque density-gradient centrifugation was used to isolate PBMCs, with at least 6.5 million obtained per sample. Trizol reagent was used to extract total RNA from the PBMCs, yielding at least 5 micrograms per sample. For every donor, an aliquot of PBMCs went through flow cytometry to measure the percentages of naive CD45RAhigh/CD27high T cells. Findings and caveats that apply to the study as a whole: Since profiling was done on bulk unsorted PBMCs, naive and antigen-experienced compartments could not be conclusively compared. Observed TCR beta diversity per million T cells fell roughly linearly with age, and a significant reduction was already apparent by age around 39. Total diversity estimates from one million sequenced T cells were considered lower bounds and underestimates. Observed TCR beta diversity correlated strongly with the percentage of naive T cells measured by flow cytometry. Compared with the aged group, the long-lived group had more naive CD4+ T cells, fewer expanded clones and increased TCR diversity, a pattern suggesting age selection. The CMV infection status of donors was not known, potentially confounding age-related changes in expanded clonotypes.

The V and J segments used are TRBV7-9 and TRBJ2-5, with TRBD2 tentatively as D gene (5 bases match). Sequenced: blood. The clonotype originates from a woman in her sixties in good health. The CDR3 reads CASTEGGETQYF. The nucleotide sequence is TGTGCCAGCACCGAGGGCGGGGAGACCCAGTACTTC. Reference TRBV7-9 and TRBJ2-5 genes cover what lies past the CDR3, so the full variable domain is DTGVSQNPRHKITKRGQNVTFRCDPISEHNRLYWYRQTLGQGPEFLTYFQNEAQLEKSRLLSDRFSAERPKGSFSTLEIQRTEQGDSAMYLCASTEGGETQYFGPGTRLLVL.